This TCR beta chain stems from a study of blood T cell repertoires in COVID-19. Study-level information: Collection of acute and convalescent COVID-19 samples took place in the United States, Italy and Spain. In each case, the material was cDNA or gDNA derived from T cells, B-cell-depleted T cells, or PBMCs.

The assay was immunoSEQ multiplex PCR, and TCRdb's table has in-frame clones only and misses some. The sample has about 110,000 clones, more than 70% seen once. Trimming cost V 1 base and J 3 bases; bases outside gene matches: 4. The CDR3 consists of 18 residues. Germline V gene sequence: CDR1 SGHAT, CDR2 FQNNGV. Specimen: peripheral blood. The source of this sequence is a man aged 50 or older with active or convalescent COVID-19. The V gene is TRBV11-2, the J gene TRBJ2-1; 15 bases line up with TRBD2. CDR3 nucleotide sequence: TGTGCCAGCAGCTTAGTGGGGACTAGCGGGAGGCACTACAATGAGCAGTTCTTC. Translated, it gives CASSLVGTSGRHYNEQFF.